The source of this T cell receptor (beta chain) is a study of CD8+ T cells in alopecia areata. Looking at the study overall: Treated patients were given oral tofacitinib, which was dosed at 5 to 10 mg twice daily.

V lost 2 bases to trimming and J lost 5 bases; unmatched junction nucleotides: 2. CDR1 is SGHAT, CDR2 FQNNGV, per germline. The CDR3 spans 15 residues. Overall study findings and caveats: Between patients, shared TCR sequences were less clear than in mice. This was possibly due in part to HLA diversity in the patient population.

The treatment was: oral pan-JAK inhibitor, 5-10 mg twice daily. cDNA prepared by RNA extraction and subsequent reverse transcription served as the template for sequencing. Profiled with immunoSEQ multiplex PCR; TCRdb holds only in-frame clones, not every one. This sample has more than 150,000 clones, with approximately 50% found just once. This clone was observed a handful of times. The target antigen is unknown. This rearrangement joins TRBV11-2 to TRBJ2-3; 12 bases fit TRBD2. The sequence derives from a human donor with alopecia areata. The sequencing here drew on CD8+ T cells sorted from blood, taken at approximately week 51, from a patient treated with tofacitinib. The CDR3 region has the DNA TGTGCCAGCAGCTTACTAGCGGGGGGGCGAGATACGCAGTATTTT. It specifies CASSLLAGGRDTQYF. The complete variable domain, with remaining parts taken from reference TRBV11-2 and TRBJ2-3, reads EAGVAQSPRYKIIEKRQSVAFWCNPISGHATLYWYQQILGQGPKLLIQFQNNGVVDDSQLPKDRFSAERLKGVDSTLKIQPAKLEDSAVYLCASSLLAGGRDTQYFGPGTRLTVL.